The rows below give T cell receptor beta chains drawn from one sample of a study of shared clonotypes between healthy human individuals. Produced via immunoSEQ multiplex PCR; TCRdb's table is partial and in-frame only. Of about 380,000 clones in the sample, approximately 96% were seen once. The sample taken for sequencing was memory CD8+ T cells sorted from blood. Receptors originate from a man younger than 40 in good health. The CDR3 runs from the conserved cysteine through the conserved F or W. The order of the fields is clone size, V gene, J gene, D gene, CDR3 protein, CDR3 DNA. D genes are given only for firm matches. Clone sizes are given selectively: once, few, many, or a class where the clone is expanded.

>-|TRBV5-6|TRBJ1-1|-
CASSSQTRYLEAFF
TGTGCCAGCAGCTCCCAGACTCGGTACCTTGAAGCTTTCTTT
>-|TRBV10-3|TRBJ2-7|TRBD2
CATSGTYEQYF
TGTGCCACCAGCGGGACCTACGAGCAGTACTTC
>-|TRBV9|TRBJ1-1|-
CASSETGSTEAFF
TGTGCCAGCAGCGAGACAGGTTCGACTGAAGCTTTCTTT
>once|TRBV6-6|TRBJ2-7|TRBD2
CASSYLLAASSYEQYF
TGTGCCAGCAGTTACTTACTAGCGGCCAGCTCCTACGAGCAGTACTTC
>-|TRBV9|TRBJ2-7|-
CASSVGGGDEQYF
TGTGCCAGCAGCGTAGGAGGGGGGGACGAGCAGTACTTC
>-|TRBV5-1|TRBJ2-1|TRBD2
CASSFFGSGGTYIDEQFF
TGCGCCAGCAGCTTCTTCGGTAGCGGGGGAACCTACATCGATGAGCAGTTCTTC
>-|TRBV6-1|TRBJ1-2|-
CASSSFGQYGYTF
TGTGCCAGCAGCTCCTTTGGACAGTATGGCTACACCTTC
>-|TRBV2|TRBJ1-1|-
CASSDVGTVNTEAFF
TGTGCCAGCAGCGACGTAGGGACGGTGAACACTGAAGCTTTCTTT
>-|TRBV28|TRBJ1-4|-
CASSWGGNLFF
TGTGCCAGCAGTTGGGGGGGAAATCTGTTTTTT
>-|TRBV19|TRBJ2-2|-
CASRYSEARTGELFF
TGTGCCAGTCGTTATAGCGAAGCACGCACCGGGGAGCTGTTTTTT
>-|TRBV6-5|TRBJ2-7|TRBD1
CASSTDRGPTHEQYF
TGTGCCAGCAGTACAGACAGGGGGCCGACACACGAGCAGTACTTC
>-|TRBV6-5|TRBJ2-7|-
CASSYSTDSREQYF
TGTGCCAGCAGTTACTCGACGGATTCAAGGGAGCAGTACTTC
>-|TRBV5-1|TRBJ1-4|-
CASSIGRATNEKLFF
TGCGCCAGCAGCATAGGACGGGCAACTAATGAAAAACTGTTTTTT
>-|TRBV30|TRBJ2-5|TRBD1
CAVSRGLQETQYF
TGTGCCGTCTCCAGGGGGCTCCAAGAGACCCAGTACTTC
>-|TRBV2|TRBJ2-7|TRBD1
CASSGTGLYEQYF
TGTGCCAGCAGTGGGACAGGGCTCTACGAGCAGTACTTC
>once|TRBV5-4|TRBJ2-5|TRBD2
CASSLAFSGDETQYF
TGTGCCAGCAGCTTGGCTTTTAGCGGGGATGAGACCCAGTACTTC
>-|TRBV6-1|TRBJ2-3|TRBD2
CASIRGGSTDTQYF
TGTGCCAGCATTAGGGGAGGGAGCACAGATACGCAGTATTTT
>-|TRBV28|TRBJ1-3|-
CASSFVGQRLSGNTIYF
TGTGCCAGCAGTTTTGTGGGTCAGCGGCTCTCTGGAAACACCATATATTTT
>-|TRBV7-9|TRBJ2-2|-
CASSLELVSGELFF
TGTGCCAGCAGCTTAGAACTAGTCAGCGGGGAGCTGTTTTTT
>-|TRBV11-2|TRBJ1-2|-
CASSPTVGTLTGPSGYTF
TGTGCCAGCAGCCCTACGGTCGGGACTCTTACAGGGCCCTCTGGCTACACCTTC
>once|TRBV30|TRBJ1-1|-
CAWRYGNTEAFF
TGTGCCTGGAGGTACGGGAACACTGAAGCTTTCTTT
>-|TRBV23-1|TRBJ1-4|-
CASRESSINEKLFF
TGCGCCAGCAGAGAATCTAGTATTAATGAAAAACTGTTTTTT
>-|TRBV6-5|TRBJ2-3|TRBD1
CASSDRGQPDTQYF
TGTGCCAGCAGTGACAGGGGGCAACCAGATACGCAGTATTTT
>-|TRBV30|TRBJ2-7|-
CAWTGWGRSYEQYF
TGTGCCTGGACAGGTTGGGGGCGTTCCTACGAGCAGTACTTC
>-|TRBV15|TRBJ1-2|-
CATSRAAGMDGYTF
TGTGCCACCAGCAGAGCGGCGGGAATGGATGGCTACACCTTC
>-|TRBV12-5|TRBJ2-1|TRBD2
CASGLQGLAFGYNEQFF
TGTGCTAGTGGTTTGCAGGGACTAGCCTTTGGTTACAATGAGCAGTTCTTC
>-|TRBV6-1|TRBJ2-2|-
CASRPFLPNTGELFF
TGTGCCAGCAGGCCTTTTTTACCGAACACCGGGGAGCTGTTTTTT
>-|TRBV29-1|TRBJ2-7|-
CSVEGVRREQYF
TGCAGCGTTGAAGGGGTTCGTAGGGAGCAGTACTTC
>-|TRBV5-1|TRBJ2-1|TRBD2
CASSAGTSDYNEQFF
TGCGCCAGCAGCGCCGGGACTAGCGACTACAATGAGCAGTTCTTC
>-|TRBV7-8|TRBJ1-5|-
CASSLIGRANQPQHF
TGTGCCAGCAGCTTAATCGGCCGGGCCAATCAGCCCCAGCATTTT
>-|TRBV10-1|TRBJ2-7|-
CASSESERERVYEQYF
TGCGCCAGCAGTGAGTCAGAACGGGAGCGAGTCTACGAGCAGTACTTC
>-|TRBV13|TRBJ2-7|TRBD1
CASSSRTGREQYF
TGTGCCAGCAGTTCGAGGACAGGTCGCGAGCAGTACTTC
>-|TRBV27|TRBJ2-7|-
CASRTTGISYEQYF
TGTGCCAGCAGGACTACAGGTATCTCCTACGAGCAGTACTTC
>-|TRBV25-1|TRBJ2-1|-
CASSDGRNEQFF
TGTGCCAGCAGTGACGGACGAAATGAGCAGTTCTTC
>-|TRBV28|TRBJ1-1|-
CASSLGGLMNTEAFF
TGTGCCAGCAGTTTAGGGGGTCTCATGAACACTGAAGCTTTCTTT
>-|TRBV11-3|TRBJ2-1|-
CASARSSYNEQFF
TGTGCCAGCGCTAGAAGCTCCTACAATGAGCAGTTCTTC
>-|TRBV7-2|TRBJ2-7|TRBD2
CASSLGTGGPYEQYF
TGTGCCAGCAGCTTAGGTACGGGAGGGCCCTACGAGCAGTACTTC
>-|TRBV6-5|TRBJ1-2|-
CASSPGHNYGYTF
TGTGCCAGCAGTCCGGGACATAACTATGGCTACACCTTC
>-|TRBV5-6|TRBJ2-1|TRBD2
CASSLVLAGGPRTDNEQFF
TGTGCCAGCAGCTTGGTTCTAGCGGGAGGGCCCCGTACCGACAATGAGCAGTTCTTC
>few|TRBV5-1|TRBJ2-2|TRBD2
CASREASGANTGELFF
TGCGCCAGCAGAGAGGCTAGCGGGGCAAACACCGGGGAGCTGTTTTTT
>-|TRBV15|TRBJ2-1|-
CATSRDRLALYNEQFF
TGTGCCACCAGCAGAGATCGGCTAGCCTTGTACAATGAGCAGTTCTTC
>-|TRBV18|TRBJ2-2|-
CASSPAEVTGELFF
TGTGCCAGCTCACCAGCGGAGGTCACCGGGGAGCTGTTTTTT
>-|TRBV25-1|TRBJ2-7|TRBD1
CASSLQDRPRDEQYF
TGTGCCAGCAGTCTTCAGGACAGGCCCCGGGACGAGCAGTACTTC
>once|TRBV5-4|TRBJ2-5|-
CASSSGPSQETQYF
TGTGCCAGCAGCTCGGGACCGAGCCAAGAGACCCAGTACTTC
>-|TRBV5-1|TRBJ2-2|TRBD2
CASSSLADTGELFF
TGCGCCAGCAGCTCACTAGCGGACACCGGGGAGCTGTTTTTT